This entry lists 7 T cell receptor beta chains sequenced from one sample in a study of blood T cell repertoires in COVID-19 (dated by TCRdb to 2020 to 2022). Library generation was performed with the immunoSEQ multiplex PCR assay. TCRdb took over this immuneACCESS table, retaining in-frame rearrangements with V and J assigned. Such tables are incomplete; in checked studies, under half of the missing clones stem from an unresolved V gene, and the remainder is unexplained. The sample has around 270,000 clones on record, roughly 84% of them singletons. The leading ten clones occupy over 1.5% of the sample. Sequencing was carried out using peripheral blood. The receptors shown here come from a woman aged 40 to 49 who had recovered from COVID-19.

CDR3 sequence (DNA): TGTGCCAGCAGCCCACGGACTATCGGAGGGGAGCAGTACTTC. Translated: CASSPRTIGGEQYF. J is TRBJ2-7 and V is TRBV3-1 (or the pseudogene TRBV3-2); possible D gene TRBD2, 6 bases. Germline CDR1 reads LGHDT; CDR2 reads YNNKEL (reference sequence). V lost 4 bases, J lost 7 bases, and 17 bases lay in between. The CDR3 covers 14 residues.

The J gene is TRBJ2-7, the V gene TRBV7-2, with unresolved D. CDR3 length equals 13 residues. Germline CDR1 SGHTA, CDR2 FQGNSA. V lost 4 bases and J lost 0, with 7 bases in between. CDR3 sequence: CASSYSGSYEQYF. CDR3 DNA: TGTGCCAGCAGCTACTCCGGCTCCTACGAGCAGTACTTC.

The chain recombines TRBV6-1 with TRBJ2-7; TRBD1 aligns across 7 bases. The length of the CDR3 is 12 residues. The germline gives CDR1 MNHNS, CDR2 SASEGT. Trimming took 6 bases from V and 4 from J; bases not matched to a gene: 3. The DNA of the CDR3 is TGTGCCAGCAGCGGGACAGCGTACGAGCAGTACTTC. Translated: CASSGTAYEQYF.

The chain employs TRBV3-1 (or the pseudogene TRBV3-2) and TRBJ2-7; TRBD1 matches at 7 bases. After removal of 2 bases from V and 4 bases from J, the junction contained 8 bases not matched to a gene. CDR1 and CDR2 (germline): LGHDT, YNNKEL (reference sequence). This CDR3 region has 15 residues. CDR3 amino acids: CASSQPSTGKYEQYF. CDR3 nucleotides: TGTGCCAGCAGCCAACCTTCGACAGGGAAGTACGAGCAGTACTTC.

The gene calls are TRBV19 and TRBJ2-7, with D maybe TRBD1 (5 bases). The CDR3 has 14 amino acids. Per germline, CDR1 LNHDA and CDR2 SQIVND (reference sequence). The V and J ends lost 5 bases and 5 bases respectively, with 16 bases between them. CDR3 sequence: CASSPQTVPHEQYF. In DNA form, the CDR3 reads TGTGCCAGTAGTCCCCAGACAGTACCCCACGAGCAGTACTTC.

The V gene is TRBV18, the J gene TRBJ1-5; tentative D call: TRBD1 (5 bases). Germline V lookup: CDR1 KGHSH, CDR2 LQKENI. V shed 3 bases and J shed 2 bases, with 20 bases lying between them. The CDR3 has 18 amino acids. The CDR3 sequence: CASSPRGLGRGGNQPQHF. In DNA form, the CDR3 reads TGTGCCAGCTCACCGAGGGGTCTGGGGCGCGGGGGCAATCAGCCCCAGCATTTT.

This clone was detected a few times. The chain carries TRBV6-5 and TRBJ1-1; a possible D gene is TRBD1 (5 bases). The V gene's germline CDR1 is MNHEY and CDR2 SVGAGI. The V gene lost 5 bases and the J gene lost 7 bases, with 20 bases spanning the gap. The CDR3 extends over 15 amino acids. The CDR3 nucleotides are TGTGCCAGCAGTCCGGTGGGGGGGGACGGGCGTGAAGCTTTCTTT. This sequence encodes CASSPVGGDGREAFF.